These T cell receptor beta chains were read from a single sample in a study of T-cell memory formation after mild COVID-19. TCRdb passed the 5' RACE reads through MiXCR, listing each CDR3 protein once. The profile shows about 450,000 distinct CDR3 sequences, less than 25% of them singletons. The sample consisted of PBMCs or a T cell subset sorted from them (not recorded which). All receptors derive from an adult woman who had mild COVID-19 (a few samples of this study predate the infection). Cell type and time point are not known. Each CDR3 is given with its conserved first and last residue. A D gene is named only where the DNA matches it firmly. The size field is filled for only some rows; it gives once, few, many or a size class.

TRBV20-1,TRBJ2-1,-,TRBD1,CSARTPTGGPYNEQFF,TGCAGTGCTAGAACACCTACAGGGGGCCCCTACAATGAGCAGTTCTTC
TRBV18,TRBJ2-7,-,TRBD1,CASSRAATGDYEQYF,TGTGCCAGCTCACGGGCTGCGACAGGGGACTACGAGCAGTACTTC
TRBV12-3/TRBV12-4,TRBJ2-7,-,TRBD1,CASSWRSSGTAYRQYF,TGTGCCAGCAGTTGGCGATCCTCCGGGACAGCATATCGGCAGTACTTC
TRBV6-6,TRBJ2-2,-,TRBD2,CATNKGGKTSGLNTGELFF,TGTGCCACCAATAAAGGGGGAAAAACTAGCGGGCTTAACACCGGGGAGCTGTTTTTT
TRBV6-2/TRBV6-3,TRBJ2-7,-,-,CASSYGGHSYEQYF,TGTGCCAGCAGTTACGGGGGGCACTCCTACGAGCAGTACTTC
TRBV20-1,TRBJ2-7,few,-,CSARDRFGVSYEQYF,TGCAGTGCTAGAGATCGGTTTGGTGTCTCCTACGAGCAGTACTTC
TRBV27,TRBJ1-1,-,TRBD1,CASSSGTGIGVAEAFF,TGTGCCAGCTCCTCCGGGACAGGGATTGGTGTGGCTGAAGCTTTCTTT
TRBV5-1,TRBJ2-2,few,-,CASSPRVVHTGELFF,TGCGCCAGCAGTCCCAGGGTTGTTCACACCGGGGAGCTGTTTTTT
TRBV12-3/TRBV12-4,TRBJ2-1,few,-,CASSKDRRTYNEQFF,TGTGCCAGCAGCAAGGACAGAAGAACCTACAATGAGCAGTTCTTC
TRBV5-5,TRBJ2-2,-,-,CASSLQGWVYTGELFF,TGTGCCAGCAGCTTACAGGGTTGGGTTTACACCGGGGAGCTGTTTTTT
TRBV4-1,TRBJ2-3,many,TRBD2,CASSQVLAGGTDTQYF,TGCGCCAGCAGCCAAGTTCTAGCGGGGGGCACAGATACGCAGTATTTT
TRBV29-1,TRBJ2-1,-,TRBD1,CSGGQRDNNEQFF,TGCAGCGGGGGACAGCGAGATAACAATGAGCAGTTCTTC
TRBV7-9,TRBJ1-1,-,-,CASLRGTGTEAFF,TGTGCCAGCCTCCGGGGGACCGGGACTGAAGCTTTCTTT
TRBV20-1,TRBJ2-1,many,TRBD2,CSASPMGTSGRSSYNEQFF,TGCAGTGCTAGTCCCATGGGGACTAGCGGGAGGAGTTCCTACAATGAGCAGTTCTTC
TRBV5-1,TRBJ1-1,-,-,CASSLTGLLEAFF,TGCGCCAGCAGCTTGACCGGGCTCCTTGAAGCTTTCTTT
TRBV4-1,TRBJ2-1,-,-,CASSQLQGSLTELNEQFF,TGCGCCAGCAGCCAATTGCAGGGTTCCCTTACCGAACTCAATGAGCAGTTCTTC
TRBV18,TRBJ1-2,-,TRBD1,CASSPQSQGAGGYTF,TGTGCCAGCTCACCTCAGTCACAGGGGGCTGGCGGCTACACCTTC
TRBV29-1,TRBJ2-2,few,TRBD2,CSVTSGRDPGELFF,TGCAGCGTTACTAGCGGGAGGGATCCCGGGGAGCTGTTTTTT
TRBV9,TRBJ2-2,-,-,CASSVVPAGELFF,TGTGCCAGCAGCGTAGTCCCGGCCGGGGAGCTGTTTTTT
TRBV29-1,TRBJ1-1,-,-,CSVEAGNMNTEAFF,TGCAGCGTTGAAGCCGGAAACATGAACACTGAAGCTTTCTTT
TRBV11-1,TRBJ1-2,-,-,CASSLDAGGGYTF,TGTGCCAGCAGTCTCGACGCGGGTGGTGGCTACACCTTC
TRBV27,TRBJ2-2,-,TRBD2,CASSLGEGRNTGELFF,TGTGCCAGCAGTTTAGGGGAGGGACGGAACACCGGGGAGCTGTTTTTT
TRBV15,TRBJ2-1,once,-,CATSRVFRGWEQFF,TGTGCCACCAGCAGAGTATTTCGGGGCTGGGAGCAGTTCTTC
TRBV20-1,TRBJ1-1,few,-,CSAKRRRVNTEAFF,TGCAGTGCTAAACGGCGGAGGGTGAACACTGAAGCTTTCTTT
TRBV4-1,TRBJ1-3,-,-,CASSYELRIGGNTIYF,TGCGCCAGCAGTTACGAGCTCAGGATCGGTGGAAACACCATATATTTT
TRBV7-6,TRBJ2-1,-,-,CASSLVGDGSSYNEQFF,TGTGCCAGCAGCTTAGTAGGGGACGGAAGCTCCTACAATGAGCAGTTCTTC
TRBV30,TRBJ1-3,-,-,CAWTFGALRTVSGNTIYF,TGTGCCTGGACCTTCGGGGCCCTCCGGACAGTCTCTGGAAACACCATATATTTT
TRBV3-1,TRBJ1-1,few,-,CASSPLTRADEAFF,TGTGCCAGCAGCCCTCTGACCCGAGCAGATGAAGCTTTCTTT
TRBV6-2/TRBV6-3,TRBJ2-3,few,TRBD2,CASRLAAVSTDTQYF,TGTGCCAGCAGACTAGCGGCCGTAAGCACAGATACGCAGTATTTT
TRBV23-1,TRBJ2-5,few,TRBD1,CASSHDRDRVFFRMEETQYF,TGCGCCAGCAGTCACGATCGGGACAGGGTATTTTTCCGTATGGAGGAGACCCAGTACTTC
TRBV5-1,TRBJ2-1,many,TRBD1,CASSFLQGLGGYNEQFF,TGCGCCAGCAGCTTCCTACAGGGGCTTGGCGGCTACAATGAGCAGTTCTTC
TRBV25-1,TRBJ2-5,-,-,CASSGEETQYF,TGTGCCAGCAGTGGAGAAGAGACCCAGTACTTC
TRBV5-1,TRBJ2-2,-,-,CASTMTAGVGELFF,TGCGCCAGCACGATGACGGCAGGGGTCGGGGAGCTGTTTTTT
TRBV2,TRBJ2-7,few,-,CASSAEFSSYEQYF,TGTGCCAGCAGTGCGGAGTTCAGCTCCTACGAGCAGTACTTC
TRBV7-6,TRBJ1-3,-,TRBD1,CASSRDRAGNTIYF,TGTGCCAGCAGCCGGGACAGGGCTGGAAACACCATATATTTT
TRBV20-1,TRBJ1-2,-,-,CSARDPRHNYGYTF,TGCAGTGCTAGAGATCCGCGGCACAACTATGGCTACACCTTC
TRBV6-6,TRBJ1-2,-,-,CASSTGGGYTF,TGTGCCAGCAGTACTGGAGGTGGCTACACCTTC
TRBV24-1,TRBJ1-2,-,-,CATSDTTDPNYGYTF,TGTGCCACCAGTGATACGACAGACCCAAACTATGGCTACACCTTC
TRBV5-5,TRBJ1-2,-,TRBD1,CASSAGQGNYGYTF,TGTGCCAGCAGCGCGGGACAGGGGAACTATGGCTACACCTTC
TRBV9,TRBJ2-3,few,TRBD2,CASSVWELAGADTQYF,TGTGCCAGCAGCGTATGGGAACTAGCGGGGGCAGATACGCAGTATTTT
TRBV2,TRBJ1-2,many,-,CASSEWSGAMNYGYTF,TGTGCCAGCAGTGAATGGTCAGGGGCCATGAACTATGGCTACACCTTC
TRBV27,TRBJ2-2,-,TRBD1,CASRMGQGANTGELFF,TGTGCCAGCAGAATGGGTCAGGGGGCGAACACCGGGGAGCTGTTTTTT
TRBV5-1,TRBJ1-1,-,TRBD1,CASSSGTGLDTEAFF,TGCGCCAGCAGCTCCGGGACAGGGTTAGACACTGAAGCTTTCTTT
TRBV9,TRBJ2-1,-,TRBD2,CASSVREGATRYNEQFF,TGTGCCAGCAGCGTAAGGGAGGGAGCCACGAGATACAATGAGCAGTTCTTC
TRBV7-9,TRBJ2-3,-,TRBD1,CASSLVGTDGGTDTQYF,TGTGCCAGCAGCTTGGTCGGGACAGATGGAGGCACAGATACGCAGTATTTT
TRBV12-3/TRBV12-4,TRBJ2-1,many,TRBD2,CASRPTSGRKQFF,TGTGCCAGCAGACCAACTAGCGGGAGGAAGCAGTTCTTC
TRBV29-1,TRBJ2-2,few,-,CSVVRANTGELFF,TGCAGCGTTGTCAGGGCGAACACCGGGGAGCTGTTTTTT
TRBV7-8,TRBJ2-2,few,TRBD1,CASSRRDRGYTGELFF,TGTGCCAGCAGCCGAAGGGACAGGGGGTACACCGGGGAGCTGTTTTTT
TRBV4-1,TRBJ1-4,few,TRBD1,CASSRWDRATNEKLFF,TGCGCCAGCAGCCGCTGGGACAGAGCAACTAATGAAAAACTGTTTTTT
TRBV12-3/TRBV12-4,TRBJ1-4,few,-,CASSLASTLTNEKLFF,TGTGCCAGCAGTTTAGCCTCGACACTAACTAATGAAAAACTGTTTTTT